A selection of T cell receptor beta chains follows, all from one sample in a study of PD-1 blockade in mismatch repair-deficient tumors. Sequencing used immunoSEQ multiplex PCR; TCRdb keeps in-frame clones, though not all of them. The table has 75,000 to 80,000 clones, 65% to 85% seen once. This material consisted of peripheral blood, taken 44 weeks after starting pembrolizumab. Every receptor here comes from an adult with mismatch repair-deficient cancer. The CDR3 runs from the conserved cysteine through the conserved F or W. Fields, in order: V gene, J gene, clone size, D gene, CDR3 DNA, CDR3 protein. D genes are given only for firm matches. Only some rows state a clone size, as once, few, many or a class for expanded clones.

V: TRBV6-1
J: TRBJ2-6
size: .
D: .
DNA: TGTGCCAGCAGTGCGACAGGTAGCTCTGGGGCCAACGTCCTGACTTTC
CDR3: CASSATGSSGANVLTF

V: TRBV7-2
J: TRBJ2-5
size: .
D: .
DNA: TGTGCCAGCAGCTGGTTAGCGGCCCAAGAGACCCAGTACTTC
CDR3: CASSWLAAQETQYF

V: TRBV7-8
J: TRBJ1-5
size: few
D: .
DNA: TGTGCCAGCAGCCCGGTTTACTTCCAGCCCCAGCATTTT
CDR3: CASSPVYFQPQHF

V: TRBV29-1
J: TRBJ2-6
size: .
D: .
DNA: TGCAGCGTTGCGGTCGAGCTGGCCAACGTCCTGACTTTC
CDR3: CSVAVELANVLTF

V: TRBV19
J: TRBJ2-5
size: .
D: .
DNA: TGTGCCAGTAGTATGGGGTCCCCAGGGTGGGGGAAGACCCAGTACTTC
CDR3: CASSMGSPGWGKTQYF

V: TRBV27
J: TRBJ2-5
size: .
D: TRBD1
DNA: TGTGCCAGCAGTGCCCGATACAGGGGCCAAGAGACCCAGTACTTC
CDR3: CASSARYRGQETQYF

V: TRBV5-1
J: TRBJ1-2
size: .
D: TRBD1
DNA: TGCGCCAGCAGAGCACCTAGGACTCCAGGGGGCGGCTATGGCTACACCTTC
CDR3: CASRAPRTPGGGYGYTF

V: TRBV10-1
J: TRBJ2-3
size: .
D: TRBD1
DNA: TGCGCCAGCAGTACTGACAGGGGTGGCACAGATACGCAGTATTTT
CDR3: CASSTDRGGTDTQYF

V: TRBV27
J: TRBJ1-2
size: many
D: .
DNA: TGTGCCAGCAGGGCCGGGACGGAGTATGGCTACACCTTC
CDR3: CASRAGTEYGYTF

V: TRBV15
J: TRBJ2-7
size: .
D: TRBD1
DNA: TGTGCCACCAGCAGAGATCTGGGACAGGGCTACGAGCAGTACTTC
CDR3: CATSRDLGQGYEQYF

V: TRBV5-1
J: TRBJ1-2
size: .
D: TRBD1
DNA: TGCGCCAGCAGCTGGGATGACAGGGGGCGGTACGGCTACACCTTC
CDR3: CASSWDDRGRYGYTF

V: TRBV15
J: TRBJ1-1
size: .
D: TRBD1
DNA: TGTGCCACCAGCAGGGACAGGGGGCGGGAAGCTTTCTTT
CDR3: CATSRDRGREAFF

V: TRBV2
J: TRBJ1-5
size: .
D: .
DNA: TGTGCCAGCAGCCAGTCAAGGGCAGGGAATCAGCCCCAGCATTTT
CDR3: CASSQSRAGNQPQHF

V: TRBV6-6
J: TRBJ2-7
size: .
D: .
DNA: TGTGCCAGCAGGGCATCCTACGAGCAGTACTTC
CDR3: CASRASYEQYF

V: TRBV5-6
J: TRBJ2-5
size: .
D: .
DNA: TGTGCCAGCAGCTTGTGGCAAGAGACCCAGTACTTC
CDR3: CASSLWQETQYF

V: TRBV6-5
J: TRBJ2-7
size: .
D: .
DNA: TGTGCCAGCATGGGGGTGGGGAGCTCCTACGAGCAGTACTTC
CDR3: CASMGVGSSYEQYF

V: TRBV7-6
J: TRBJ2-7
size: .
D: .
DNA: TGTGCCAGCAGCCACTCCCTAGACCGAACCCACGAGCAGTACTTC
CDR3: CASSHSLDRTHEQYF

V: TRBV5-8
J: TRBJ2-1
size: .
D: .
DNA: TGTGCCAGCAGCTTGGCGGATGCCGACAGGAAAGATCAGTTCTTC
CDR3: CASSLADADRKDQFF

V: TRBV7-9
J: TRBJ2-2
size: once
D: TRBD1
DNA: TGTGCCAGCAGCCGGGCCGGGACAGGGACGACCGGGGAGCTGTTTTTT
CDR3: CASSRAGTGTTGELFF

V: TRBV7-9
J: TRBJ2-1
size: .
D: TRBD2
DNA: TGTGCCAGCAGCTTACCAGGACTAGCGGGACTATACAATGAGCAGTTCTTC
CDR3: CASSLPGLAGLYNEQFF

V: TRBV30
J: TRBJ1-2
size: few
D: TRBD1
DNA: TGTGCCTGGACCCAGACAGGGGAGGACTACACCTTC
CDR3: CAWTQTGEDYTF

V: TRBV21-1
J: TRBJ2-7
size: .
D: .
DNA: TGTGCCAGCAGCAAGACAGGGTTCTACGAGCAGTACTTC
CDR3: CASSKTGFYEQYF

V: TRBV5-8
J: TRBJ2-1
size: .
D: .
DNA: TGTGCCAGCAGCTCTTCGGTTTTGGCCTACAATGAGCAGTTCTTC
CDR3: CASSSSVLAYNEQFF

V: TRBV5-1
J: TRBJ1-2
size: .
D: TRBD1
DNA: TGCGCCAGTAGCCCACAGGGGGGTCATGGCTACACCTTC
CDR3: CASSPQGGHGYTF

V: TRBV7-3
J: TRBJ1-2
size: .
D: .
DNA: TGTGCCAGCAGCCCCCGGATGGAGGTTCGAGGCTACACCTTC
CDR3: CASSPRMEVRGYTF

V: TRBV4-2
J: TRBJ2-3
size: .
D: .
DNA: TGTGCCAGCAGCCAAGATATTACCGCATCCATAGGGGTCGATACGCAGTATTTT
CDR3: CASSQDITASIGVDTQYF

V: TRBV27
J: TRBJ1-5
size: .
D: .
DNA: TGTGCCAGCAGTTTATCGACCACAGGGTCTCAGCCCCAGCATTTT
CDR3: CASSLSTTGSQPQHF

V: TRBV5-1
J: TRBJ2-7
size: .
D: .
DNA: TGCGCCAGCAGCTCGGATGGGCAGGGGAATACGTACGAGCAGTACTTC
CDR3: CASSSDGQGNTYEQYF

V: TRBV4-2
J: TRBJ2-6
size: .
D: TRBD2
DNA: TGTGCCAGCAGCCAAGATGAGGCTAGCGGTAGCTCTGGGGCCAACGTCCTGACTTTC
CDR3: CASSQDEASGSSGANVLTF

V: TRBV14
J: TRBJ2-3
size: .
D: TRBD2
DNA: TGTGCCAGCAGCCAAGATGGACTAGCGGGGGTAATTGGTACAGATACGCAGTATTTT
CDR3: CASSQDGLAGVIGTDTQYF

V: TRBV6-1
J: TRBJ2-3
size: .
D: .
DNA: TGTGCCAGCAGTGAACACTACGGGAGAGGAGCAGATACGCAGTATTTT
CDR3: CASSEHYGRGADTQYF

V: TRBV28
J: TRBJ1-2
size: once
D: .
DNA: TGTGCCAGCAGCCCACCGGGGGGTAACTATGGCTACACCTTC
CDR3: CASSPPGGNYGYTF

V: TRBV11-3
J: TRBJ1-1
size: .
D: TRBD1
DNA: TGTGCCAGCAGACCACGACAGGGGGCGACTGAAGCTTTCTTT
CDR3: CASRPRQGATEAFF

V: TRBV19
J: TRBJ2-5
size: .
D: TRBD1
DNA: TGTGCCAGTAGTACCTCCACAGGGGCGACGGGAGAGACCCAGTACTTC
CDR3: CASSTSTGATGETQYF

V: TRBV4-1
J: TRBJ1-1
size: .
D: .
DNA: TGCGCCAGCAGCCAAGGGGCCAGGGAGAACACTGAAGCTTTCTTT
CDR3: CASSQGARENTEAFF

V: TRBV6-5
J: TRBJ1-1
size: .
D: .
DNA: TGTGCCAGCAGTTACTCGAGGACAGCTGAAGCTTTCTTT
CDR3: CASSYSRTAEAFF

V: TRBV10-3
J: TRBJ2-5
size: .
D: TRBD2
DNA: TGTGCCATCAGTGAGACCCGGACTAGCCCGATTGGAGAGACCCAGTACTTC
CDR3: CAISETRTSPIGETQYF

V: TRBV29-1
J: TRBJ2-2
size: .
D: TRBD2
DNA: TGCAGCGTTGAGAGGGATGGACTAGCGGGAATTACCGGGGAGCTGTTTTTT
CDR3: CSVERDGLAGITGELFF

V: TRBV4-3
J: TRBJ2-7
size: .
D: .
DNA: TGCGCCAGCAGCCAAGAAACGGGACTCCGGGAGCAGTACTTC
CDR3: CASSQETGLREQYF

V: TRBV6-1
J: TRBJ2-1
size: few
D: .
DNA: TGTGCCAGCACCGGGAGAGCCACAGAAGGGCAGTTCTTC
CDR3: CASTGRATEGQFF

V: TRBV19
J: TRBJ2-3
size: once
D: .
DNA: TGTGCCAGTAGTCCACAGGTTTCAACAGATACGCAGTATTTT
CDR3: CASSPQVSTDTQYF

V: TRBV10-3
J: TRBJ2-2
size: .
D: TRBD2
DNA: TGTGCCATCCTTTCGGGACTAGCGGGAGTGGGTACCGGGGAGCTGTTTTTT
CDR3: CAILSGLAGVGTGELFF

V: TRBV5-6
J: TRBJ1-1
size: .
D: .
DNA: TGTGCCAGCAGTAGGACAGCGAACACTGAAGCTTTCTTT
CDR3: CASSRTANTEAFF

V: TRBV5-1
J: TRBJ2-7
size: .
D: TRBD2
DNA: TGCGCCAGCAACAAAGCGGGATCCTACGAGCAGTACTTC
CDR3: CASNKAGSYEQYF

V: TRBV6-1
J: TRBJ1-2
size: once
D: TRBD1
DNA: TGTGCCAGCGGGGGACAGGGGGCGCGTGGCTACACCTTC
CDR3: CASGGQGARGYTF

V: TRBV6-1
J: TRBJ1-2
size: .
D: .
DNA: TGTGCCAGCAGTGAAGCTCCGGGACATCGCTATGGAGGCTACACCTTC
CDR3: CASSEAPGHRYGGYTF

V: TRBV5-5
J: TRBJ1-2
size: .
D: .
DNA: TGTGCCAGCAGCTTGGTGGGTCCAAACTATGGCTACACCTTC
CDR3: CASSLVGPNYGYTF

V: TRBV7-3
J: TRBJ2-2
size: .
D: TRBD2
DNA: TGTGCCAGCAGCTTTCGGGCTAGCGGGATGGGCGGGGAGCTGTTTTTT
CDR3: CASSFRASGMGGELFF

V: TRBV10-3
J: TRBJ1-2
size: .
D: TRBD1
DNA: TGTGCCATCAGCGCTCCGACAGGGGGCATAGGCTACACCTTC
CDR3: CAISAPTGGIGYTF